This T cell receptor (beta chain) derives from a study of T cell responses to AZD1222 COVID-19 vaccine. Study findings and constraints: With dominance at 160-218 and 743-854, vaccine-associated CD4 TCRs spanned spike. The study sampled repertoires only after the peak T cell response.

Sequencing used immunoSEQ multiplex PCR; TCRdb keeps in-frame clones, though not all of them. The table includes under 130,000 clones, over 75% detected once. With respect to this clone: What it binds is not known.

The CDR3 contains 13 residues. From germline, CDR1 is SGHNT and CDR2 YYREEE (reference sequence). The V end was cut by 6 bases, the J end by 7 bases, with 16 bases between. The TCR was taken from an adult in good health. The material was peripheral blood, obtained on day 0 of AZD1222 vaccination. The rearrangement joins TRBV5-4 to TRBJ1-2, with D maybe TRBD1 (5 bases). CDR3 sequence (DNA): TGTGCCAGCATAAGCCTGGGGCCCCCTGGCTACACCTTC. Amino acid sequence: CASISLGPPGYTF. The full variable domain, completed using reference TRBV5-4 and TRBJ1-2, is ETGVTQSPTHLIKTRGQQVTLRCSSQSGHNTVSWYQQALGQGPQFIFQYYREEENGRGNFPPRFSGLQFPNYSSELNVNALELDDSALYLCASISLGPPGYTFGSGTRLTVV.